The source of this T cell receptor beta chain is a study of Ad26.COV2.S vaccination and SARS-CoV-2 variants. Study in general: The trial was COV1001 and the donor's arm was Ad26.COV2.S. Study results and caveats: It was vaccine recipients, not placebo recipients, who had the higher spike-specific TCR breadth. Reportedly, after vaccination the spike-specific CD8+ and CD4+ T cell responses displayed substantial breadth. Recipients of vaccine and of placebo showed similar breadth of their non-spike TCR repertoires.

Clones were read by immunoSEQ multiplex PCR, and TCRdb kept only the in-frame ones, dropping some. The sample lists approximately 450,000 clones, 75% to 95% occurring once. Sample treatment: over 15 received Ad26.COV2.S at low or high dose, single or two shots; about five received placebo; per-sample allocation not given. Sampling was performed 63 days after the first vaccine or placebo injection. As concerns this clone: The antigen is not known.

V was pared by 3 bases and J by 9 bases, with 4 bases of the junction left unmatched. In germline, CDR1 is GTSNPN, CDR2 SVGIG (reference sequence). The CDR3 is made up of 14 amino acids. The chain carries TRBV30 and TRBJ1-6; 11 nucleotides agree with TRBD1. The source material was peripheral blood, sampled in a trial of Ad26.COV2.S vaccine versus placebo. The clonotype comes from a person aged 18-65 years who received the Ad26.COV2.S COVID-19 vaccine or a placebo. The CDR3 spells CAWSFGTGGSPLHF. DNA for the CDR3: TGTGCCTGGAGCTTCGGGACAGGGGGTTCACCCCTCCACTTT.